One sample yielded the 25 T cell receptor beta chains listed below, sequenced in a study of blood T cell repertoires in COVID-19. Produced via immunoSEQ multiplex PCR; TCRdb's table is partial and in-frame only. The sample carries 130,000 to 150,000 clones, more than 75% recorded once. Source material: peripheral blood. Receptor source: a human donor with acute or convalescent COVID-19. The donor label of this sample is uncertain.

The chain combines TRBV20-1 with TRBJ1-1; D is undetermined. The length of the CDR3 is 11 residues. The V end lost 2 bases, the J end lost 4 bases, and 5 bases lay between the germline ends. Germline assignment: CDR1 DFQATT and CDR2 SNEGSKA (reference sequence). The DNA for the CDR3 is TGCAGTGCTAGACAGGTCACTGAAGCTTTCTTT. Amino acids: CSARQVTEAFF.

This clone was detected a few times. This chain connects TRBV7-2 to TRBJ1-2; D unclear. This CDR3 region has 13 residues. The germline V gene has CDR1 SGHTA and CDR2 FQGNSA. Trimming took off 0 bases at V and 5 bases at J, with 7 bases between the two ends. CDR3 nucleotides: TGTGCCAGCAGCTTAGCGAGGGAATATGGCTACACCTTC. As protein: CASSLAREYGYTF.

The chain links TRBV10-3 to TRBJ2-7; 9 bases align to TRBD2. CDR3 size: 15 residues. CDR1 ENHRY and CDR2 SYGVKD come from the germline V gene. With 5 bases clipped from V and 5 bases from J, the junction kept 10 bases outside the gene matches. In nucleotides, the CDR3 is TGTGCCATCAGTTCCTTAGCGGGGGTTTTGAACGAGCAGTACTTC. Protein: CAISSLAGVLNEQYF.

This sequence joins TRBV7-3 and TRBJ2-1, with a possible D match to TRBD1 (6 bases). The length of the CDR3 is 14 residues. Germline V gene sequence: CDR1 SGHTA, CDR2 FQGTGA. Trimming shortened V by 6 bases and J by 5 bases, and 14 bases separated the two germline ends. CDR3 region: CASSPRGTNNEQFF. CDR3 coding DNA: TGTGCCAGCAGTCCAAGGGGGACGAACAATGAGCAGTTCTTC.

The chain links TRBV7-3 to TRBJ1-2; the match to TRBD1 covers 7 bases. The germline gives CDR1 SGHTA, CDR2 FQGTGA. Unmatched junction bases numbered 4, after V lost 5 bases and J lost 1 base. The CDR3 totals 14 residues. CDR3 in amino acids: CASSQGDSNYGYTF. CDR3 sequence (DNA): TGTGCCAGCAGCCAGGGGGACAGTAACTATGGCTACACCTTC.

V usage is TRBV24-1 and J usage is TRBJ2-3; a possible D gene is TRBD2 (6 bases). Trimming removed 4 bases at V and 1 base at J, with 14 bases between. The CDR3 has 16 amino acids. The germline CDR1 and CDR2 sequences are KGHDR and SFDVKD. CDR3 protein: CATSDPGSGRTDTQYF. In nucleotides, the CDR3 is TGTGCCACCAGTGACCCCGGGAGCGGTCGCACAGATACGCAGTATTTT.

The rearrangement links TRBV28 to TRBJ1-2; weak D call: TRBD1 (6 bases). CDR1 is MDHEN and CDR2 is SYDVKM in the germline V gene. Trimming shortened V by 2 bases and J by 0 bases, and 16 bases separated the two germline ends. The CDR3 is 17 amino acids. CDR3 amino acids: CASSLPRYWGPNYGYTF. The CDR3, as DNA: TGTGCCAGCAGTTTACCCCGATATTGGGGGCCTAACTATGGCTACACCTTC.

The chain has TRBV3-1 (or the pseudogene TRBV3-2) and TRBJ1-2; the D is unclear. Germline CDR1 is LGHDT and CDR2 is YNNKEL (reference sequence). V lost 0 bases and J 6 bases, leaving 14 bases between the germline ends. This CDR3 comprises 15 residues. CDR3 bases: TGTGCCAGCAGCCAAGATCTAATGGCGGGAAATGGCTACACCTTC. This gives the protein CASSQDLMAGNGYTF.

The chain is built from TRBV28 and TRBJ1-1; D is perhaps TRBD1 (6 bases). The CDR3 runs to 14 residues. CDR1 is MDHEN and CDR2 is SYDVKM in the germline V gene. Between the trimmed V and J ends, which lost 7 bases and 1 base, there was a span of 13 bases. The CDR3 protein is CASTRTAGNTEAFF. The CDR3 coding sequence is TGTGCCAGCACGAGGACAGCCGGGAACACTGAAGCTTTCTTT. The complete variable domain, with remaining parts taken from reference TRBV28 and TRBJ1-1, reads DVKVTQSSRYLVKRTGEKVFLECVQDMDHENMFWYRQDPGLGLRLIYFSYDVKMKEKGDIPEGYSVSREKKERFSLILESASTNQTSMYLCASTRTAGNTEAFFGQGTRLTVV.

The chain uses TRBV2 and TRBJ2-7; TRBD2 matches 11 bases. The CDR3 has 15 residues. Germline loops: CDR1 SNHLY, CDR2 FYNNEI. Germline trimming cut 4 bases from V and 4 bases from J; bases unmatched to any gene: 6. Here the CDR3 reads CASSALAGGSYEQYV. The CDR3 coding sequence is TGTGCCAGCAGTGCTCTAGCGGGAGGATCGTACGAGCAGTACGTC.

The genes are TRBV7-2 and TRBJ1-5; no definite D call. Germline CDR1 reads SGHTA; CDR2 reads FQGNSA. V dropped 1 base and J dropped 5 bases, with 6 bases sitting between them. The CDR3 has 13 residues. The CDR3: CASSLVVDQPQHF. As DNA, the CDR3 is TGTGCCAGCAGCTTAGTCGTCGATCAGCCCCAGCATTTT.

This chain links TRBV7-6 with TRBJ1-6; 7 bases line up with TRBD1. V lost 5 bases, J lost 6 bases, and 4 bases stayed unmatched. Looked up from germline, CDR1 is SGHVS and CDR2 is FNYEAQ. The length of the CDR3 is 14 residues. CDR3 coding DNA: TGTGCCAGCAGCCTACAGGGGATTAATTCACCCCTCCACTTT. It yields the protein CASSLQGINSPLHF.

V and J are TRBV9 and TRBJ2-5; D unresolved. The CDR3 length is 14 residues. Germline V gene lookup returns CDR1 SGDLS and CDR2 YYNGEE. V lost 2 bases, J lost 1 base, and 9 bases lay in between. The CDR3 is CASSVTSAQETQYF. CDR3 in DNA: TGTGCCAGCAGCGTGACTTCAGCCCAAGAGACCCAGTACTTC.

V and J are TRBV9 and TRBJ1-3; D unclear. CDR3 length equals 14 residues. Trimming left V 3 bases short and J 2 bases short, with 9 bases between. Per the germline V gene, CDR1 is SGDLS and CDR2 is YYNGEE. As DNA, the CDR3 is TGTGCCAGCAGCGCAGAGGGCCCTGGAAACACCATATATTTT. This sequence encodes CASSAEGPGNTIYF.

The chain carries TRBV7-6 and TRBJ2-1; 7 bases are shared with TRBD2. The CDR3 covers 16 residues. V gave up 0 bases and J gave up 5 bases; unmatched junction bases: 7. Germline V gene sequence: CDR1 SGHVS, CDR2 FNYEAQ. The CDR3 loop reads CASSLAGTIKNNEQFF. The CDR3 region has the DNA TGTGCCAGCAGCTTAGCGGGGACTATCAAGAACAATGAGCAGTTCTTC.

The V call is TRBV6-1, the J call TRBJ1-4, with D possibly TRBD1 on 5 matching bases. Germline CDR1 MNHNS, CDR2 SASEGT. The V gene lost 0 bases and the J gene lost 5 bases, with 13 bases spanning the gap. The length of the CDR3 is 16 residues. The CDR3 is CASSEARQGINEKLFF. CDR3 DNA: TGTGCCAGCAGTGAAGCGAGGCAGGGTATAAATGAAAAACTGTTTTTT.

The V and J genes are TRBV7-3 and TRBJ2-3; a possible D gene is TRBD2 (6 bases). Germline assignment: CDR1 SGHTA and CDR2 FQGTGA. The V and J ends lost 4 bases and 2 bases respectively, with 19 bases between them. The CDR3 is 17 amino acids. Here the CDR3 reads CASSSLGSGNPTDTQYF. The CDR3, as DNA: TGTGCCAGCAGCTCCCTCGGGAGCGGAAATCCCACAGATACGCAGTATTTT.

The CDR3 sequence: CAWSLQGSGNTIYF. The CDR3 DNA sequence: TGTGCCTGGAGTCTTCAGGGCTCTGGAAACACCATATATTTT. V usage is TRBV30 and J usage is TRBJ1-3, with a tentative D call TRBD1 (5 bases). The V end was cut by 2 bases, the J end by 0 bases, with 8 bases between. The CDR3 is 14 amino acids. Germline V gene data show CDR1 as GTSNPN and CDR2 as SVGIG (reference sequence).

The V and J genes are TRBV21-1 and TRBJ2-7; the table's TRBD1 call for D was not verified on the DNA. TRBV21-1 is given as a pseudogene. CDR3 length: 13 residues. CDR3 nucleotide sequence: TGTGCCAGACTCGGGGACAGCGTCTACGAGCAGTACGTC. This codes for CARLGDSVYEQYV.

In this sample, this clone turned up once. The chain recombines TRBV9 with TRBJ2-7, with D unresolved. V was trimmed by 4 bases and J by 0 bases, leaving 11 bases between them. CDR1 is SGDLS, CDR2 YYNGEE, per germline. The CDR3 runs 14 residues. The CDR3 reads CASSPSTYSYEQYF. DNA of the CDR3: TGTGCCAGCAGCCCGTCGACATACTCCTACGAGCAGTACTTC.

The CDR3: CASSFRTGRTDTQYF. In nucleotides, the CDR3 is TGTGCCAGCAGCTTTAGGACAGGTCGCACAGATACGCAGTATTTT. J is TRBJ2-3 and V is TRBV5-4; 7 nucleotides agree with TRBD1. Germline CDR1 SGHNT, CDR2 YYREEE (reference sequence). Trimming removed 2 bases from V and 1 base from J; junction bases left unmatched: 4. The CDR3 runs 15 residues.

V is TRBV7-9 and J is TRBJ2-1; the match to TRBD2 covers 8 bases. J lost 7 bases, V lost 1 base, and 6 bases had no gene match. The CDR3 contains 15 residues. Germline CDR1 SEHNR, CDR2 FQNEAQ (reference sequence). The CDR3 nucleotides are TGTGCCAGCAGCTTAGGACTAGCGAATCCAAATGAGCAGTTCTTC. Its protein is CASSLGLANPNEQFF.

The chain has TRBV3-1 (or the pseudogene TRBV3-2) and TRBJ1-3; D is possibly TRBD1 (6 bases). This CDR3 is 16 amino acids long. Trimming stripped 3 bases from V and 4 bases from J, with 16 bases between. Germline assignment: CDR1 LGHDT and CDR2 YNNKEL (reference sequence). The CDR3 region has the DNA TGTGCCAGCAGCCAGGGGTACGGGGGGGCAGGAAACACCATATATTTT. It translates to CASSQGYGGAGNTIYF.

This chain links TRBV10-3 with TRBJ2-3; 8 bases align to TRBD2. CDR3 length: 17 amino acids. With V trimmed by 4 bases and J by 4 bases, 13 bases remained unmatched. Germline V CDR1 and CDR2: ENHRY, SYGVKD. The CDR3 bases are TGTGCCATCAGTGGCTCCCCTTCGCGGGGGGCCGCAGATACGCAGTATTTT. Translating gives CAISGSPSRGAADTQYF.

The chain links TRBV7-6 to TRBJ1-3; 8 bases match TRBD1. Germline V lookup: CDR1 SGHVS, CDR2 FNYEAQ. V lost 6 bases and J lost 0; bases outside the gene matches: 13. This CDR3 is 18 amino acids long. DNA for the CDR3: TGTGCCAGCAGTGACTACAGGGGGAGAAGGGTCTCTGGAAACACCATATATTTT. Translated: CASSDYRGRRVSGNTIYF.